A single sample is the source of the 12 T cell receptor beta chains below, sequenced in a study of blood T cells in healthy people across ages. Alongside a J-beta primer mix, a sample-barcoded 5' primer served in a second PCR lasting about 7 to 12 cycles. TCRdb processed the 5' RACE reads anew with MiXCR; each CDR3 protein has one entry. The table shows about 780,000 distinct CDR3 sequences, with roughly 24% occurring only once. The data also belong to a second study, concerning T cells of mothers and their children.

The sequenced material came from blood. The receptors here all came from a boy between 5 and 17 years old in good health.

The chain employs TRBV5-1 and TRBJ1-6, with D tentatively TRBD1 (5 bases). The V end was cut by 6 bases, the J end by 0 bases, with 10 bases between. Germline CDR1 SGHRS, CDR2 YFSETQ. CDR3 length: 15 amino acids. This CDR3 reads CASTPDSSYNSPLHF. CDR3 DNA: TGCGCCAGCACACCCGACAGCTCCTATAATTCACCCCTCCACTTT.

The CDR3 reads CASKFSKRGSTDTQYF. CDR3 DNA: TGTGCCAGCAAGTTTTCAAAGCGGGGGAGCACAGATACGCAGTATTTT. The chain carries TRBV12-3 or TRBV12-4 and TRBJ2-3; 8 bases agree with TRBD2. V dropped 7 bases and J dropped 0; count of bases not matched to a gene: 9. This CDR3 has 16 residues.

This chain connects TRBV19 to TRBJ2-1; D gene uncertain. The CDR3 sequence is 14 residues long. Trimming shortened V by 6 bases and J by 0 bases, and 9 bases separated the two germline ends. Germline V gene sequence: CDR1 LNHDA, CDR2 SQIVND (reference sequence). The CDR3 is CASRPTSSYNEQFF. CDR3 nucleotides: TGTGCCAGTAGACCGACAAGCTCCTACAATGAGCAGTTCTTC. Full variable domain (rest looked up from reference TRBV19 and TRBJ2-1): DGGITQSPKYLFRKEGQNVTLSCEQNLNHDAMYWYRQDPGQGLRLIYYSQIVNDFQKGDIAEGYSVSREKKESFPLTVTSAQKNPTAFYLCASRPTSSYNEQFFGPGTRLTVL.

A few counts support this clonotype. This rearrangement joins TRBV5-1 to TRBJ1-2; D gene ambiguous. Germline V CDR1 and CDR2: SGHRS, YFSETQ. The ends were cut back, 1 base at V and 2 bases at J, with 3 bases in the middle. The CDR3 has 12 amino acids. The chain's CDR3 is CASSLPNYGYTF. The CDR3 DNA reads TGCGCCAGCAGCTTGCCCAACTATGGCTACACCTTC.

This clonotype has a handful of counts. Written as DNA, the CDR3 is TGTGCCAGCAGCTCTCCCTCTAGCGGGGCCTACAATGAGCAGTTCTTC. Translation gives CASSSPSSGAYNEQFF. The gene calls are TRBV3-1 and TRBJ2-1; TRBD2 matches 9 bases. CDR1 and CDR2 from the germline V gene are LGHDT and YNNKEL (reference sequence). J gave up 2 bases and V 5 bases, and 7 bases lay outside the gene matches. CDR3 length: 16 amino acids.

A remark on this clonotype: The junction shows a germline mismatch at one end, possibly a read error. The chain joins TRBV29-1 to TRBJ2-7; 12 bases align to TRBD1. The CDR3 extends over 15 amino acids. CDR1 is SQVTM and CDR2 is ANQGSEA in the germline V gene. The CDR3, as DNA: TGCGGCGTTGAAGATTCCGGGACAGGGGGCAACGAGCAGTACTTC. As protein: CGVEDSGTGGNEQYF.

The gene calls are TRBV12-5 and TRBJ2-5; perhaps D is TRBD1 or TRBD2 (5 bases each). CDR3 length: 16 amino acids. The ends were cut back, 5 bases at V and 2 bases at J, with 18 bases in the middle. CDR1 and CDR2 from the germline V gene are LGHNT and FRNRAP. The CDR3 DNA reads as TGTGCTAGTGGTGCTACTTCCGGGACCATTCAAGAGACCCAGTACTTC. It encodes CASGATSGTIQETQYF.

This chain joins TRBV20-1 and TRBJ2-5, with 12 bases identical to TRBD2. Matching the DNA end better, TRBJ2-1 makes the J call doubtful. Germline lookup yields CDR1 DFQATT and CDR2 SNEGSKA (reference sequence). The CDR3 consists of 17 residues. The CDR3 here is CSAREPESSGGADEQFF. The CDR3 DNA sequence: TGCAGTGCTAGAGAACCCGAATCTAGCGGGGGGGCCGATGAGCAGTTCTTC.

The chain's CDR3 is CASSLTRGNEKLFF. Here the CDR3 DNA reads TGTGCCAGCAGTCTCACCCGAGGCAATGAAAAACTGTTTTTT. The rearrangement joins TRBV27 to TRBJ1-4; D gene ambiguous. CDR3 size: 14 residues. The V end was cut by 5 bases, the J end by 5 bases, with 12 bases between. The germline gives CDR1 MNHEY, CDR2 SMNVEV (reference sequence).

CDR3 bases: TGCGCCAGCAGACCAACTAGCGGGGGGCAAGAGACCCAGTACTTC. Translation: CASRPTSGGQETQYF. The chain joins TRBV5-1 to TRBJ2-5, with 12 bases that match TRBD2. CDR1 SGHRS and CDR2 YFSETQ come from the germline V gene. The V segment lost 5 bases and the J segment 2 bases; nucleotides outside the gene matches: 4. The CDR3 totals 15 residues.

J is TRBJ1-2 and V is TRBV28; TRBD1 might be the D (6 bases). Trimming stripped 10 bases from V and 7 bases from J, with 22 bases between. CDR3 size: 14 residues. The germline V gene has CDR1 MDHEN and CDR2 SYDVKM. CDR3 nucleotide sequence: TGTGCCATCCATGGGGGCCCAGCTTGGAGTGGCTACACCTTC. This translates into CAIHGGPAWSGYTF.

The chain couples TRBV7-9 to TRBJ1-1; D remains unclear. Germline V gives CDR1 SEHNR, CDR2 FQNEAQ (reference sequence). There are 11 residues in the CDR3. The V end was cut by 7 bases, the J end by 1 base, with 4 bases between. In nucleotides, the CDR3 is TGTGCCAGCATAGGGAACACTGAAGCTTTCTTT. Its translation: CASIGNTEAFF.